The clone carrying this T cell receptor beta chain was observed a few times. The antigen remains undetermined. These data belong to a study of vaccination and CD4 T cells after COVID-19. Across the whole study: Cells were stimulated with overlapping spike peptide pools from SARS-CoV-2, HCoV-NL63, HCoV-OC43 and HCoV-229E.

Study-level results: Convalescent patients showed a median around 85% of reactive clones that were seen only post-vaccination.

As for treatment: roughly 10-day PBMC culture with coronavirus spike peptide pools or control peptides (ViraFEST assay). Investigators obtained the unexposed donor's CD4+ T cells before the COVID-19 pandemic (2011-2018). With peptide pools, ViraFEST first expanded antigen-specific T cells and afterwards sequenced their TCRs. Sequencing of cultured CD4+ T cell DNA used the Oncomine TCR Beta short-read assay. Genomic DNA was taken out of cultured CD4+ T cells by extraction. TCRdb re-analysed the PCR reads in MiXCR, keeping a single row per CDR3 protein. This sample has about 5,600 distinct CDR3 sequences, with 35% to 50% found just once. V lost 9 bases and J lost 7, with 15 bases in between. CDR1 is MNHEY and CDR2 is SMNVEV in the germline V gene (reference sequence). The length of the CDR3 is 12 residues.

The receptor was derived from a human donor in good health. The sample was CD4+ T cells from blood, cultured in vitro. The V call is TRBV27, the J call TRBJ1-2; D is possibly TRBD1 (6 bases). CDR3 coding DNA: TGTGCCAGGTCGCAGGGGACGTTTGGCTACACCTTC. This codes for CARSQGTFGYTF.